These 20 T cell receptor beta chains share one sample of origin, sequenced in a study of blood T cell repertoires in COVID-19. Clones were read by immunoSEQ multiplex PCR, and TCRdb kept only the in-frame ones, dropping some. In the table there are over 250,000 clones, 89% of which are singletons. The specimen was peripheral blood. The receptors derive from a man aged 50-60 years with acute or convalescent COVID-19.

The chain combines TRBV9 with TRBJ1-2; D is possibly TRBD1 (5 bases). V lost 0 bases and J 2 bases, leaving 5 bases between the germline ends. Germline V gives CDR1 SGDLS, CDR2 YYNGEE. The CDR3 covers 13 residues. CDR3 bases: TGTGCCAGCAGCGTAGGACAGAACTATGGCTACACCTTC. It specifies CASSVGQNYGYTF.

V usage is TRBV7-9 and J usage is TRBJ1-6; D unclear. Trimming left V 7 bases short and J 13 bases short, with 20 bases between. This CDR3 has 14 amino acids. CDR1 is SEHNR and CDR2 is FQNEAQ in the germline V gene (reference sequence). The CDR3 DNA is TGTGCCAGCACCAAAGCCCAGACCCTCGGGCCCCTCCACTTT. Amino acids: CASTKAQTLGPLHF.

A single count supports this clone. This sequence joins TRBV5-1 and TRBJ2-1; D is perhaps TRBD1 (7 bases). V was clipped by 4 bases and J by 7 bases, with 18 bases between them. Germline V gene data show CDR1 as SGHRS and CDR2 as YFSETQ. The CDR3 is made up of 15 amino acids. This chain's CDR3 is CASSPQGEAWNEQFF. CDR3 nucleotides: TGCGCCAGCAGCCCCCAGGGGGAGGCGTGGAATGAGCAGTTCTTC.

This clone was counted once. The chain joins TRBV27 to TRBJ2-4; D gene uncertain. The CDR3 is made up of 15 amino acids. The V gene lost 6 bases and the J gene lost 3 bases, with 15 bases spanning the gap. Germline-derived CDR1 and CDR2 are MNHEY and SMNVEV (reference sequence). The DNA of the CDR3 is TGTGCCAGCAGAAACCTGGCGGAAGGCAAAAACATTCAGTACTTC. Its protein product is CASRNLAEGKNIQYF.

This sequence joins TRBV6-5 and TRBJ2-7; D is perhaps TRBD2 (7 bases). Trimming pared 9 bases from V and 0 bases from J, leaving 15 bases between. The CDR3 has 14 residues. The germline CDR1 and CDR2 sequences are MNHEY and SVGAGI. The CDR3 spells CASVRGASSYEQYF. The CDR3 DNA is TGTGCCAGTGTACGGGGGGCCAGCTCCTACGAGCAGTACTTC.

This chain joins TRBV10-3 and TRBJ2-1; 9 nucleotides agree with TRBD2. CDR1 is ENHRY, CDR2 SYGVKD, per germline. The trim removed 4 bases at V and 5 bases at J, leaving 9 bases unmatched. The CDR3 runs to 16 residues. CDR3 residues: CAISGGGSGGNNEQFF. In DNA form, the CDR3 reads TGTGCCATCAGTGGTGGGGGTAGCGGGGGCAACAATGAGCAGTTCTTC.

This chain joins TRBV7-3 and TRBJ2-7; possibly TRBD2 for D (6 bases). The CDR3 covers 15 residues. The germline V and J ends were trimmed by 2 bases and 4 bases, with 15 bases remaining between them. Germline V gene data show CDR1 as SGHTA and CDR2 as FQGTGA. The CDR3 DNA is TGTGCCAGCAGCTTAGCGGCCGGGGGTATTTACGAGCAGTACTTC. Protein sequence: CASSLAAGGIYEQYF.

The chain has TRBV27 and TRBJ1-2, with 7 bases matching TRBD1. Germline lookup yields CDR1 MNHEY and CDR2 SMNVEV (reference sequence). The junction had 7 bases not matched to a gene; V was cut back by 5 bases and J by 4 bases. This CDR3 comprises 14 residues. The CDR3 DNA reads TGTGCCAGCAGTCCCTCTAGGGACAGCTATGGCTACACCTTC. Its translation is CASSPSRDSYGYTF.

The V call is TRBV5-4, the J call TRBJ2-1; TRBD2 might be the D (7 bases). Germline values: CDR1 SGHNT, CDR2 YYREEE (reference sequence). V was trimmed by 4 bases and J by 0 bases, leaving 14 bases between them. This CDR3 is built from 16 residues. In nucleotides, the CDR3 is TGTGCCAGCAGCAAGGAGGGGGGGAGCTCCTACAATGAGCAGTTCTTC. Its translation is CASSKEGGSSYNEQFF. Complete variable domain (other parts from reference TRBV5-4 and TRBJ2-1): ETGVTQSPTHLIKTRGQQVTLRCSSQSGHNTVSWYQQALGQGPQFIFQYYREEENGRGNFPPRFSGLQFPNYSSELNVNALELDDSALYLCASSKEGGSSYNEQFFGPGTRLTVL.

This chain connects TRBV6-2 or TRBV6-3 to TRBJ1-1; D is ambiguous. Germline V gene lookup returns CDR1 MNHEY and CDR2 SVGEGT. V dropped 2 bases and J dropped 3 bases, with 10 bases sitting between them. This CDR3 is built from 14 residues. DNA for the CDR3: TGTGCCAGCAGTTACAGTACGGTTGACACTGAAGCTTTCTTT. This translates into CASSYSTVDTEAFF.

This clone was found a few times. The chain joins TRBV7-9 to TRBJ2-5; 10 positions match TRBD2. The ends lost 7 bases at V and 2 bases at J; junction bases unmatched: 7. Germline lookup yields CDR1 SEHNR and CDR2 FQNEAQ (reference sequence). This CDR3 is built from 15 residues. The CDR3 DNA is TGTGCCAGCACTAATCCTAGCGGGGGTCAAGAGACCCAGTACTTC. Translating it yields CASTNPSGGQETQYF.

This chain links TRBV7-2 with TRBJ2-1; 10 bases align to TRBD2. The V gene's germline CDR1 is SGHTA and CDR2 FQGNSA. V lost 5 bases, J lost 3 bases, and 7 bases stayed unmatched. This CDR3 has 16 residues. The CDR3 loop is CASSPRAGGRYNEQFF. The CDR3 nucleotides read TGTGCCAGCAGCCCACGAGCGGGGGGGCGCTACAATGAGCAGTTCTTC. The variable domain in full, with the rest retrieved from reference TRBV7-2 and TRBJ2-1, is GAGVSQSPSNKVTEKGKDVELRCDPISGHTALYWYRQSLGQGLEFLIYFQGNSAPDKSGLPSDRFSAERTGGSVSTLTIQRTQQEDSAVYLCASSPRAGGRYNEQFFGPGTRLTVL.

There are a few counts of this clone. CDR3 amino acids: CATSRDPSGVNSPLHF. The DNA of the CDR3 is TGTGCCACCAGCAGAGATCCCAGTGGAGTAAATTCACCCCTCCACTTT. The chain links TRBV15 to TRBJ1-6; D not certain. This CDR3 has 16 residues. V shed 0 bases and J shed 7 bases, with 13 bases lying between them. CDR1 and CDR2 from the germline V gene are LNHNV and YYDKDF (reference sequence). The full variable domain, with the rest looked up from reference TRBV15 and TRBJ1-6, is DAMVIQNPRYQVTQFGKPVTLSCSQTLNHNVMYWYQQKSSQAPKLLFHYYDKDFNNEADTPDNFQSRRPNTSFCFLDIRSPGLGDTAMYLCATSRDPSGVNSPLHFGNGTRLTVT.

This chain connects TRBV7-6 to TRBJ1-2, with no clear D. Germline V gives CDR1 SGHVS, CDR2 FNYEAQ. CDR3 length: 18 amino acids. The germline V and J ends were trimmed by 1 base and 2 bases, with 20 bases remaining between them. The CDR3 DNA reads TGTGCCAGCAGCTTAGGTTGGCGTGCGGACTTCTCGAACTATGGCTACACCTTC. Protein product: CASSLGWRADFSNYGYTF.

The rearrangement links TRBV7-3 to TRBJ2-7; 7 bases match TRBD1. This CDR3 has 15 amino acids. Per germline, CDR1 SGHTA and CDR2 FQGTGA. V was clipped by 4 bases and J by 3 bases; unmatched bases: 9. The CDR3 region is CASSWNRDRVYEQYF. CDR3 DNA sequence: TGTGCCAGCAGCTGGAACCGGGACAGAGTCTACGAGCAGTACTTC. Supplemented by reference TRBV7-3 and TRBJ2-7, the full variable domain reads GAGVSQTPSNKVTEKGKYVELRCDPISGHTALYWYRQSLGQGPEFLIYFQGTGAADDSGLPNDRFFAVRPEGSVSTLKIQRTERGDSAVYLCASSWNRDRVYEQYFGPGTRLTVT.

The J gene is TRBJ1-2, the V gene TRBV9, with D perhaps TRBD1 (6 bases). Trimming pared 0 bases from V and 3 bases from J, leaving 12 bases between. Germline V gene sequence: CDR1 SGDLS, CDR2 YYNGEE. The CDR3 length is 15 residues. The CDR3: CASSVDPGQYYGYTF. CDR3 nucleotides: TGTGCCAGCAGCGTAGACCCCGGACAGTACTATGGCTACACCTTC.

The CDR3 reads CASSRTGWDSPLHF. The CDR3 region has the DNA TGTGCCAGCAGCCGGACAGGGTGGGATTCACCCCTCCACTTT. This chain connects TRBV6-5 to TRBJ1-6; 8 nucleotides agree with TRBD1. After removal of 6 bases from V and 8 bases from J, the junction contained 6 bases not matched to a gene. The CDR3 runs 14 residues. Germline V gene data show CDR1 as MNHEY and CDR2 as SVGAGI.

This chain joins TRBV10-3 and TRBJ1-6; 9 bases map to TRBD1. V dropped 10 bases and J dropped 7; count of bases not matched to a gene: 11. Per germline, CDR1 ENHRY and CDR2 SYGVKD. This CDR3 is built from 15 residues. DNA of the CDR3: TGTGCCACTGAGGGAGGGGGGACAGGGAATTCACCCCTCCACTTT. This encodes CATEGGGTGNSPLHF.

The genes are TRBV5-1 and TRBJ2-2, with TRBD2 as a possible D gene (5 bases). V was trimmed by 0 bases and J by 7 bases, leaving 13 bases between them. The CDR3 has 15 residues. Germline-derived CDR1 and CDR2 are SGHRS and YFSETQ. CDR3 in amino acids: CASSLEASGIGELFF. CDR3 nucleotide sequence: TGCGCCAGCAGCTTGGAGGCCTCCGGGATCGGGGAGCTGTTTTTT.

This clone was counted once. The V gene is TRBV9, the J gene TRBJ2-3; weak D call: TRBD1 (7 bases). CDR3 length equals 15 residues. Germline V gene lookup returns CDR1 SGDLS and CDR2 YYNGEE. V was shortened by 6 bases and J by 3 bases, with 17 bases between the two germline ends. CDR3: CASTQGVAATDTQYF. CDR3 bases: TGTGCCAGCACCCAGGGGGTAGCGGCGACAGATACGCAGTATTTT.